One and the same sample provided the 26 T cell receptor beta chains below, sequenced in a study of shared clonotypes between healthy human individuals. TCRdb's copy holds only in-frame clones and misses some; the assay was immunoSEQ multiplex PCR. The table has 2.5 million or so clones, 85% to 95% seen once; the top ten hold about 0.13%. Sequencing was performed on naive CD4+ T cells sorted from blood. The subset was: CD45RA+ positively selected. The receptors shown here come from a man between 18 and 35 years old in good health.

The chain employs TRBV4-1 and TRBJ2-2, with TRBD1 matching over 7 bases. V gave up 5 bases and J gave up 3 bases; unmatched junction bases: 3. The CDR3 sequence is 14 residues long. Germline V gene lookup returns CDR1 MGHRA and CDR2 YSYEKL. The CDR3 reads CASSRQGYTGELFF. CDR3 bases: TGCGCCAGCAGCAGACAGGGCTACACCGGGGAGCTGTTTTTT.

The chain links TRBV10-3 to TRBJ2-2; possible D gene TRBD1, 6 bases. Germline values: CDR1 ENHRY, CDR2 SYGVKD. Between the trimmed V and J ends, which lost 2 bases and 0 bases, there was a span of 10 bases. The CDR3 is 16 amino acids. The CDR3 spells CAISERKGANTGELFF. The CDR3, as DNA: TGTGCCATCAGTGAGAGGAAGGGGGCGAACACCGGGGAGCTGTTTTTT.

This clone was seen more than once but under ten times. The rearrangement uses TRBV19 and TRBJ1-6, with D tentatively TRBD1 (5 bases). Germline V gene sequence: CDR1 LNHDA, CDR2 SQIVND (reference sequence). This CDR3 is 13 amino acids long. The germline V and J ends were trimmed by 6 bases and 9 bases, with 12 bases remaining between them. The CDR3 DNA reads TGTGCCAGTAGCGTCAGGGAAAGTTCACCCCTCCACTTT. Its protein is CASSVRESSPLHF. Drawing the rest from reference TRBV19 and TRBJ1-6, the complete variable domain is DGGITQSPKYLFRKEGQNVTLSCEQNLNHDAMYWYRQDPGQGLRLIYYSQIVNDFQKGDIAEGYSVSREKKESFPLTVTSAQKNPTAFYLCASSVRESSPLHFGNGTRLTVT.

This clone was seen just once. CDR3 nucleotides: TGTGCCAGCAGCGCCACTTTAGGCTCCTACGAGCAGTACTTC. Translation: CASSATLGSYEQYF. This sequence joins TRBV9 and TRBJ2-7; D remains unclear. Germline assignment: CDR1 SGDLS and CDR2 YYNGEE. CDR3 length equals 14 residues. The ends were cut back, 3 bases at V and 0 bases at J, with 10 bases in the middle.

In nucleotides, the CDR3 is TGTGCCAGCAGCTCCCCTTGGGGGGATTTCTACGAGCAGTACTTC. It is translated as CASSSPWGDFYEQYF. The V and J genes are TRBV5-6 and TRBJ2-7, with a weak D call TRBD2 (6 bases). Germline CDR1 and CDR2: SGHDT and YYEEEE. CDR3 length: 15 amino acids. Trimming shortened V by 3 bases and J by 3 bases, and 16 bases separated the two germline ends.

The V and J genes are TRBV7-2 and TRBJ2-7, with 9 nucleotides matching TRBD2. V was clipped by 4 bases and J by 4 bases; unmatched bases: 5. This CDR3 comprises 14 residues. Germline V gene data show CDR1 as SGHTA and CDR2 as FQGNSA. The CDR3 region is CASSYRGGVYEQYF. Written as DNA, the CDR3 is TGTGCCAGCAGCTACCGCGGGGGGGTTTACGAGCAGTACTTC.

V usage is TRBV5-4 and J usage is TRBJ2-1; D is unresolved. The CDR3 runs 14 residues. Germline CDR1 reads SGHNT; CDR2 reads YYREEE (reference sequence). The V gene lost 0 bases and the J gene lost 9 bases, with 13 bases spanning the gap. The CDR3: CASSLDSQTPEQFF. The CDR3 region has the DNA TGTGCCAGCAGCTTGGATAGTCAGACACCTGAGCAGTTCTTC.

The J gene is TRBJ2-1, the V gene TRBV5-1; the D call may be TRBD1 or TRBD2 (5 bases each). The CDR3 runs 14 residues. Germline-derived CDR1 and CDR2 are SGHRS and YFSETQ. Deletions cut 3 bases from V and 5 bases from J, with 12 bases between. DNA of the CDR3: TGCGCCAGCAGCTGGGGGACGAGGGACAATGAGCAGTTCTTC. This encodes CASSWGTRDNEQFF.

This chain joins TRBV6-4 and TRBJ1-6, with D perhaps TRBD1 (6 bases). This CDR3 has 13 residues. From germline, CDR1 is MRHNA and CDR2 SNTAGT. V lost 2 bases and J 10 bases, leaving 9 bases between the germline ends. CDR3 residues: CASSDGTQSPLHF. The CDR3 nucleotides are TGTGCCAGCAGTGACGGGACACAATCACCCCTCCACTTT.

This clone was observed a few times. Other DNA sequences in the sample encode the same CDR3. The CDR3 DNA follows: TGTGCCAGCAGCTTTTCCTACGAGCAGTACTTC. Its translation is CASSFSYEQYF. The rearrangement joins TRBV7-9 to TRBJ2-7; the D is unclear. There are 11 residues in the CDR3. Germline-derived CDR1 and CDR2 are SEHNR and FQNEAQ (reference sequence). V was trimmed by 3 bases and J by 1 base, leaving 1 base between them.

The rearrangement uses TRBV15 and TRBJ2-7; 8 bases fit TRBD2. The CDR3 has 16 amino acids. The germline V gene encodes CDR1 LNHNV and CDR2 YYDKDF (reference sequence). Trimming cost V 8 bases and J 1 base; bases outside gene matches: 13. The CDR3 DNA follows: TGTGCCACCTCCACCTATCTAGCGGGCCTTTCCTACGAGCAGTACTTC. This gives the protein CATSTYLAGLSYEQYF. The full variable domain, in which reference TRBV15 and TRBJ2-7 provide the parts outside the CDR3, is DAMVIQNPRYQVTQFGKPVTLSCSQTLNHNVMYWYQQKSSQAPKLLFHYYDKDFNNEADTPDNFQSRRPNTSFCFLDIRSPGLGDTAMYLCATSTYLAGLSYEQYFGPGTRLTVT.

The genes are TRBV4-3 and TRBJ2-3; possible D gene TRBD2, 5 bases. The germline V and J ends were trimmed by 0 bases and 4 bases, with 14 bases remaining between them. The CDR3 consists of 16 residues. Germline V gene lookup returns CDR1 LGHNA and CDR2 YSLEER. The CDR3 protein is CASSQDASGRPDTQYF. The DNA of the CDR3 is TGCGCCAGCAGCCAAGACGCGAGCGGCCGACCAGATACGCAGTATTTT.

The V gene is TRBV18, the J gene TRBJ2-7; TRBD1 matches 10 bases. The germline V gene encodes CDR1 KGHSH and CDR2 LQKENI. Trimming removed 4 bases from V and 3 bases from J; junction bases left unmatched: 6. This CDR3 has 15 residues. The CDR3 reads CASSLGGTGVYEQYF. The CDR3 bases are TGTGCCAGCTCACTAGGGGGGACAGGGGTCTACGAGCAGTACTTC.

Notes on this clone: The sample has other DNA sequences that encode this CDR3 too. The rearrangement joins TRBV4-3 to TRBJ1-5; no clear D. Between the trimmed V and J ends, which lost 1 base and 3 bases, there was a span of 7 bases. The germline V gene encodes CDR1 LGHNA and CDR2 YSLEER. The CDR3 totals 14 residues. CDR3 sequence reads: CASSQVPFNQPQHF. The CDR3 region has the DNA TGCGCCAGCAGCCAAGTCCCCTTCAATCAGCCCCAGCATTTT.

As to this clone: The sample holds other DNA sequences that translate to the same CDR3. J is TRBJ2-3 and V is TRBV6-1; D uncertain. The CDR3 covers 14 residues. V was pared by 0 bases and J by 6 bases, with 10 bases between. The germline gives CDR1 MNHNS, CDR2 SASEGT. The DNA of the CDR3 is TGTGCCAGCAGTGAAGCGCTTCTTGGGGATACGCAGTATTTT. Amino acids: CASSEALLGDTQYF.

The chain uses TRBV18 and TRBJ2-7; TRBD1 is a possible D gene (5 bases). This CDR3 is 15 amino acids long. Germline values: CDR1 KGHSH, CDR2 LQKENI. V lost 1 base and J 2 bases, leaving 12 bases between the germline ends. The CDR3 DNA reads TGTGCCAGCTCACCACAGGGGCCCCCCGCCTACGAGCAGTACTTC. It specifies CASSPQGPPAYEQYF.

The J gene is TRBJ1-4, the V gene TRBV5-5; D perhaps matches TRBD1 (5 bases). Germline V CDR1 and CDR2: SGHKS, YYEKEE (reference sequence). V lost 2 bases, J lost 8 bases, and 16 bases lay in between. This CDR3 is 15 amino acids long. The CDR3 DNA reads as TGTGCCAGCAGCTTCCCGTTGGGGGTAGAGGAAAAACTGTTTTTT. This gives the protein CASSFPLGVEEKLFF. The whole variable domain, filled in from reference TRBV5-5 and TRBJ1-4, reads DAGVTQSPTHLIKTRGQQVTLRCSPISGHKSVSWYQQVLGQGPQFIFQYYEKEERGRGNFPDRFSARQFPNYSSELNVNALLLGDSALYLCASSFPLGVEEKLFFGSGTQLSVL.

Here the CDR3 DNA reads TGTGCCAGCAGCTTAAAGCGGGAGATTACCAACCTCTCCTACAATGAGCAGTTCTTC. Translating it yields CASSLKREITNLSYNEQFF. The rearrangement uses TRBV7-9 and TRBJ2-1, with 8 bases matching TRBD2. CDR3 length: 19 residues. The germline gives CDR1 SEHNR, CDR2 FQNEAQ (reference sequence). V shed 2 bases, J shed 0 bases, and the junction held 12 bases outside the gene matches.

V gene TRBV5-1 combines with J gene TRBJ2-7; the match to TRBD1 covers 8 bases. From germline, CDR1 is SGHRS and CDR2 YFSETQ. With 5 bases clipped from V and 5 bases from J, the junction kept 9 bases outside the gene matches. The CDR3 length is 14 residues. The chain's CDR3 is CASRPGQAVDEQYF. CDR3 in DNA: TGCGCCAGCAGACCGGGACAGGCAGTGGACGAGCAGTACTTC.

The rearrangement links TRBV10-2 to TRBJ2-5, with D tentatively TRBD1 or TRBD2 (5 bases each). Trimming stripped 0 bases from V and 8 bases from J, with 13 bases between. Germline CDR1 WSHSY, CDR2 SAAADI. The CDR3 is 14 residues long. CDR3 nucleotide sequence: TGCGCCAGCAGTGAGTCGGGACGGATAGTCACCCAGTACTTC. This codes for CASSESGRIVTQYF.

CDR3 coding DNA: TGTGCCTGGACTGCGGGGGGCCAAGGGACGCAGTATTTT. It specifies CAWTAGGQGTQYF. The V call is TRBV30, the J call TRBJ2-3, with 8 bases matching TRBD2. The germline V gene has CDR1 GTSNPN and CDR2 SVGIG (reference sequence). The CDR3 sequence is 13 residues long. V dropped 4 bases and J dropped 9; count of bases not matched to a gene: 9. Variable domain in full (rest from reference TRBV30 and TRBJ2-3): SQTIHQWPATLVQPVGSPLSLECTVEGTSNPNLYWYRQAAGRGLQLLFYSVGIGQISSEVPQNLSASRPQDRQFILSSKKLLLSDSGFYLCAWTAGGQGTQYFGPGTRLTVL.

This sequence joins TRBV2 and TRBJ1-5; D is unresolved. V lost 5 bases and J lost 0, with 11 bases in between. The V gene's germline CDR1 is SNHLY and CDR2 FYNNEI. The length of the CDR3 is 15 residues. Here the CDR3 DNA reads TGTGCCAGCAGTCAGCAGGTCAATAGCAATCAGCCCCAGCATTTT. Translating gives CASSQQVNSNQPQHF.

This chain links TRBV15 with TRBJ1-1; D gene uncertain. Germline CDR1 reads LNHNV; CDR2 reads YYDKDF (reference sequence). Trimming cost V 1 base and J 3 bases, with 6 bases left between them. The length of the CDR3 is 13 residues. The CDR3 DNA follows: TGTGCCACCAGCAGAGTTCAAGACACTGAAGCTTTCTTT. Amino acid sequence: CATSRVQDTEAFF.

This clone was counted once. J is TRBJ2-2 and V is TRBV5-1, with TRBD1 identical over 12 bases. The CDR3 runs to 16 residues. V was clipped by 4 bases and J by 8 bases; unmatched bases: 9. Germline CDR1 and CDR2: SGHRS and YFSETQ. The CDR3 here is CASSTAGQGASGELFF. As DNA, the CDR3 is TGCGCCAGCAGCACGGCGGGACAGGGGGCCTCGGGGGAGCTGTTTTTT. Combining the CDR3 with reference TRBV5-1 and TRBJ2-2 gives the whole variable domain KAGVTQTPRYLIKTRGQQVTLSCSPISGHRSVSWYQQTPGQGLQFLFEYFSETQRNKGNFPGRFSGRQFSNSRSEMNVSTLELGDSALYLCASSTAGQGASGELFFGEGSRLTVL.

The CDR3 loop is CASSEVNLGKNEQFF. The CDR3, as DNA: TGCGCCAGCAGTGAGGTAAACCTGGGGAAAAATGAGCAGTTCTTC. This chain uses TRBV10-1 with TRBJ2-1, with unresolved D. The CDR3 length is 15 residues. Trimming cost V 2 bases and J 7 bases, with 15 bases left between them. Germline V gene sequence: CDR1 WNHNN, CDR2 SYGVQD (reference sequence).

CDR3 amino acids: CASSLNWGPMNHKFYGYTF. The CDR3 nucleotides read TGTGCCAGCAGCTTAAACTGGGGGCCGATGAACCATAAATTCTATGGCTACACCTTC. V and J are TRBV7-9 and TRBJ1-2, with D maybe TRBD1 (6 bases). The CDR3 spans 19 residues. With 2 bases removed from V and 4 bases from J, the gap between germline ends came to 26 bases. Germline CDR1 reads SEHNR; CDR2 reads FQNEAQ (reference sequence).